The 22 T cell receptor beta chains in this list originate from one sample, sequenced in a study of T cells in Graves' hyperthyroidism and ophthalmopathy. Researchers took RNA transcripts and amplified the TCR beta CDR3 regions from them. Primed by the HTBI set, a first-round RT-PCR was run on the TCR CDR3. TCRdb independently ran MiXCR on the multiplex PCR reads; one entry per CDR3 protein. Here the sample spans 400,000 to 550,000 distinct CDR3 sequences, about an eighth being singletons. Sequencing input: blood. The receptor source for this set is a woman under 30 with Graves' hyperthyroidism.

The sample holds many counts of this clonotype. The V gene is TRBV30, the J gene TRBJ2-5; no reliable D call. Germline assignment: CDR1 GTSNPN and CDR2 SVGIG (reference sequence). Deletions cut 2 bases from V and 4 bases from J, with 5 bases between. CDR3 length: 11 amino acids. The DNA of the CDR3 is TGTGCCTGGAGTCTAGGAGAGACCCAGTACTTC. This gives the protein CAWSLGETQYF.

This clonotype was counted at least ten times. The rearrangement uses TRBV5-6 and TRBJ1-5; TRBD1 matches at 8 bases. With V trimmed by 4 bases and J by 4 bases, 7 bases remained unmatched. Germline lookup yields CDR1 SGHDT and CDR2 YYEEEE. The CDR3 is made up of 15 amino acids. CDR3 DNA: TGTGCCAGCAGCGCGGGACAGGAGCTAAATCAGCCCCAGCATTTT. Protein product: CASSAGQELNQPQHF. Looking up the rest from reference TRBV5-6 and TRBJ1-5 gives the full variable domain: DAGVTQSPTHLIKTRGQQVTLRCSPKSGHDTVSWYQQALGQGPQFIFQYYEEEERQRGNFPDRFSGHQFPNYSSELNVNALLLGDSALYLCASSAGQELNQPQHFGDGTRLSIL.

This clonotype was counted at least ten times. CDR3 bases: TGTGCCAGCAGCTCCCAGCGTAGGACTAGCGGTTACACCGGGGAGCTGTTTTTT. Translated, it gives CASSSQRRTSGYTGELFF. This chain connects TRBV11-2 to TRBJ2-2; 10 nucleotides agree with TRBD2. The CDR3 is made up of 18 amino acids. J lost 3 bases, V lost 4 bases, and 11 bases had no gene match. Germline assignment: CDR1 SGHAT and CDR2 FQNNGV.

This clonotype was picked up one time. This could be a read error, since a much larger clone is one nucleotide away. The chain has TRBV10-3 and TRBJ2-3; D is undetermined. This CDR3 is 14 amino acids long. Germline V gives CDR1 ENHRY, CDR2 SYGVKD. V gave up 3 bases and J gave up 1 base, with 8 bases separating them. The CDR3 is CAISDSRGTDTQYF. CDR3 coding DNA: TGTGCCATCAGTGACAGTCGCGGCACAGATACGCAGTATTTT.

Ten or more counts support this clonotype. The chain employs TRBV11-3 and TRBJ2-7; D perhaps matches TRBD1 (5 bases). The CDR3 is 15 amino acids. Per the germline V gene, CDR1 is SGHNT and CDR2 is YENEEA. Deletions cut 0 bases from V and 0 bases from J, with 9 bases between. The CDR3 loop is CASSLDMGLSYEQYF. In nucleotides, the CDR3 is TGTGCCAGCAGCTTAGATATGGGGCTCTCCTACGAGCAGTACTTC.

This chain connects TRBV4-1 to TRBJ1-1; D is ambiguous. Trimming cost V 3 bases and J 2 bases, with 13 bases left between them. This CDR3 has 15 residues. CDR1 and CDR2 (germline): MGHRA, YSYEKL. Here the CDR3 reads CASSHSEQSNTEAFF. The CDR3 DNA reads TGCGCCAGCAGCCATAGCGAACAGAGTAACACTGAAGCTTTCTTT.

There are many counts of this clonotype. The chain recombines TRBV15 with TRBJ1-1; D uncertain. CDR1 and CDR2 from the germline V gene are LNHNV and YYDKDF (reference sequence). With 3 bases removed from V and 1 base from J, the gap between germline ends came to 6 bases. The CDR3 contains 13 residues. CDR3 bases: TGTGCCACCAGCAGGCTCACGAACACTGAAGCTTTCTTT. Translated, it gives CATSRLTNTEAFF.

This clonotype has at least ten counts. The J gene is TRBJ2-1, the V gene TRBV18, with D unclear. V lost 3 bases, J lost 8 bases, and 11 bases lay in between. Germline V gene data show CDR1 as KGHSH and CDR2 as LQKENI. There are 13 residues in the CDR3. The CDR3 DNA is TGTGCCAGCTCACCGGGCGTAAGGGATGAGCAGTTCTTC. Its translation: CASSPGVRDEQFF.

The rearrangement uses TRBV20-1 and TRBJ2-1; 14 positions match TRBD2. This CDR3 region has 17 residues. Germline V lookup: CDR1 DFQATT, CDR2 SNEGSKA (reference sequence). V was pared by 5 bases and J by 3 bases, with 9 bases of the junction left unmatched. DNA of the CDR3: TGCAGTGCTTCAACCGGGACTAGCGGGAGCAGCTACAATGAGCAGTTCTTC. It is translated as CSASTGTSGSSYNEQFF.

This clonotype was detected ten times or more. V and J are TRBV14 and TRBJ2-5; 7 bases map to TRBD2. There are 18 residues in the CDR3. V shed 4 bases and J 5 bases; nucleotides not matched to a gene: 19. Germline lookup yields CDR1 SGHDN and CDR2 FVKESK. This chain's CDR3 is CASSPTLAVPPLRETQYF. The CDR3 nucleotides read TGTGCCAGCAGCCCGACCCTAGCGGTACCCCCCCTACGGGAGACCCAGTACTTC.

This clonotype was counted many times. The chain uses TRBV7-8 and TRBJ1-1; D is unclear. This CDR3 has 15 residues. Germline-derived CDR1 and CDR2 are SGHVS and FQNEAQ. With 5 bases removed from V and 4 bases from J, the gap between germline ends came to 17 bases. This CDR3 reads CASSLEGALLTEAFF. CDR3 nucleotides: TGTGCCAGCAGCCTTGAGGGCGCTCTTCTCACTGAAGCTTTCTTT.

This clonotype was detected many times. The V call is TRBV12-3 or TRBV12-4, the J call TRBJ2-1, with 9 bases fitting TRBD1. The V and J ends lost 7 bases and 4 bases, in that order; junction bases with no gene match: 2. CDR3 length: 13 amino acids. The CDR3 DNA reads as TGTGCCAGCACGGGACAGGGATACAATGAGCAGTTCTTC. Translation gives CASTGQGYNEQFF.

At least ten counts were recorded for this clonotype. The chain is built from TRBV28 and TRBJ1-4, with D possibly being TRBD1 (6 bases). This CDR3 contains 15 residues. CDR1 is MDHEN, CDR2 SYDVKM, per germline. V lost 4 bases, J lost 4 bases, and 13 bases lay in between. The CDR3 nucleotides are TGTGCCAGCAGTTCCCCGGGACAACTTAATGAAAAACTGTTTTTT. Encoded protein: CASSSPGQLNEKLFF.

The chain carries TRBV6-1 and TRBJ2-2; TRBD2 aligns across 8 bases. The V segment lost 7 bases and the J segment 0 bases; nucleotides outside the gene matches: 4. Germline CDR1 MNHNS, CDR2 SASEGT. This CDR3 comprises 15 residues. CDR3 loop: CASIQGLANTGELFF. The CDR3 coding sequence is TGTGCCAGCATCCAGGGACTAGCGAACACCGGGGAGCTGTTTTTT.

This clonotype has just a few counts. The V gene is TRBV11-2, the J gene TRBJ2-5; the match to TRBD2 covers 9 bases. Germline-derived CDR1 and CDR2 are SGHAT and FQNNGV. Losses at the gene ends were 3 bases for V and 4 bases for J; bases not matched to a gene: 15. CDR3 length: 18 residues. CDR3 loop: CASSFDGGGSREGETQYF. As DNA, the CDR3 is TGTGCCAGCAGCTTCGACGGGGGAGGATCGCGGGAGGGAGAGACCCAGTACTTC.

This clonotype was counted a few times. The chain carries TRBV6-5 and TRBJ2-3; 10 positions match TRBD2. V lost 4 bases, J lost 6 bases, and 1 base stayed unmatched. Looked up from germline, CDR1 is MNHEY and CDR2 is SVGAGI. The CDR3 has 13 amino acids. CDR3 amino acids: CASSWTSGDTQYF. The CDR3 coding sequence is TGTGCCAGCAGTTGGACTAGCGGCGATACGCAGTATTTT.

The chain has TRBV10-3 and TRBJ1-1; D gene ambiguous. The CDR3 extends over 14 amino acids. Trimming stripped 3 bases from V and 3 bases from J, with 11 bases between. CDR1 is ENHRY, CDR2 SYGVKD, per germline. This chain's CDR3 is CAISDKVLYTEAFF. CDR3 coding DNA: TGTGCCATCAGTGACAAGGTCCTCTACACTGAAGCTTTCTTT.

This clonotype was counted a few times. The J gene is TRBJ1-5, the V gene TRBV6-5; the D is unclear. V was pared by 0 bases and J by 6 bases, with 15 bases between. The V gene's germline CDR1 is MNHEY and CDR2 SVGAGI. The CDR3 has 16 amino acids. The CDR3 here is CASSYSRGGRPQPQHF. The DNA of the CDR3 is TGTGCCAGCAGTTACTCGCGGGGAGGGAGGCCTCAGCCCCAGCATTTT.

This clonotype showed up many times. V and J are TRBV20-1 and TRBJ2-3; perhaps TRBD2 as D (6 bases). The germline gives CDR1 DFQATT, CDR2 SNEGSKA (reference sequence). V lost 4 bases to trimming and J lost 0 bases, with 14 bases between them. This CDR3 has 15 amino acids. CDR3 DNA sequence: TGCAGTGCTACTCCCGAGGCGGGGAGCACAGATACGCAGTATTTT. This codes for CSATPEAGSTDTQYF.

Many counts were recorded for this clonotype. This rearrangement joins TRBV5-1 to TRBJ2-3; TRBD2 agrees at 7 bases. V dropped 4 bases and J dropped 9; count of bases not matched to a gene: 17. Germline V gene data show CDR1 as SGHRS and CDR2 as YFSETQ. The CDR3 sequence is 16 residues long. CDR3 bases: TGCGCCAGCAGCGAGGGGACGTGGAGCGGGAAAGGAACGCAGTATTTT. It specifies CASSEGTWSGKGTQYF. Supplemented by reference TRBV5-1 and TRBJ2-3, the full variable domain reads KAGVTQTPRYLIKTRGQQVTLSCSPISGHRSVSWYQQTPGQGLQFLFEYFSETQRNKGNFPGRFSGRQFSNSRSEMNVSTLELGDSALYLCASSEGTWSGKGTQYFGPGTRLTVL.

The sample holds many counts of this clonotype. This chain uses TRBV2 with TRBJ1-2; TRBD1 might be the D (5 bases). The CDR3 length is 13 residues. Germline CDR1 SNHLY, CDR2 FYNNEI. V lost 3 bases and J 5 bases, leaving 10 bases between the germline ends. The CDR3 bases are TGTGCCAGCAGTGAGCGCAGGGAATATGGCTACACCTTC. Its protein product is CASSERREYGYTF.

This clonotype came up many times. V is TRBV6-1 and J is TRBJ1-2; unclear D gene. The ends were cut back, 6 bases at V and 1 base at J, with 9 bases in the middle. Germline loops: CDR1 MNHNS, CDR2 SASEGT. The CDR3 extends over 13 amino acids. The CDR3 DNA follows: TGTGCCAGCAGGGTGCCGGATAACTATGGCTACACCTTC. Amino acids: CASRVPDNYGYTF.